This T cell receptor beta chain was obtained from a study of blood T cell repertoires in COVID-19. Study overall: Researchers got acute and convalescent COVID-19 samples from the United States, Italy and Spain. T cells, B-cell-depleted T cells, or PBMCs supplied cDNA or gDNA.

This clone was recorded once. The same CDR3 also results from other DNA sequences found in this sample. V dropped 4 bases and J dropped 2 bases, with 5 bases sitting between them. This CDR3 is built from 12 residues. Germline lookup yields CDR1 SGHRS and CDR2 YFSETQ. As originally analysed: The assay estimated nucleated cells by amplifying reference gene primers. Clones were sequenced by immunoSEQ multiplex PCR, and TCRdb holds only the in-frame ones, with some missing. V and J calls and clone size are given by that table; D and trimming were obtained from the DNA. The sample has roughly 250,000 clones; roughly 80% are singletons.

Sequencing used peripheral blood. This chain joins TRBV5-1 and TRBJ2-3; no clear D. This TCR came from a woman of 80 years or more with acute or convalescent COVID-19. The CDR3 sequence is CASSPSTDTQYF. The CDR3 nucleotides read TGCGCCAGCAGCCCCTCCACAGATACGCAGTATTTT.